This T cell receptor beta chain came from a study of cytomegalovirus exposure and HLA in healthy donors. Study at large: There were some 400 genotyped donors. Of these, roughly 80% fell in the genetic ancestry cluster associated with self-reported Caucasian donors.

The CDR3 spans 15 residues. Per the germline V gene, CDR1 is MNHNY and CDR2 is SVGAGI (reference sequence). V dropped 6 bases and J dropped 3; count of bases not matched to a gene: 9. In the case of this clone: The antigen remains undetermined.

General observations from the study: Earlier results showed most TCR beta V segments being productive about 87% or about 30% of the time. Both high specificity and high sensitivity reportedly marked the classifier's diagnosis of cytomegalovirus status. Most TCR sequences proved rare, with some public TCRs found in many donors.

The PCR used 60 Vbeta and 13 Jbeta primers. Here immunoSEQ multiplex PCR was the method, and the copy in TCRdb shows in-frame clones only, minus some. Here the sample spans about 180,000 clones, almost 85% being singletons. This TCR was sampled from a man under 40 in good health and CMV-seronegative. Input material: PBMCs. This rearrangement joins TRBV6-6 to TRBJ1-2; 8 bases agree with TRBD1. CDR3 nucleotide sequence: TGTGCCAGCAGGCAAGGACAGGGAGTTGACTATGGCTACACCTTC. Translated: CASRQGQGVDYGYTF.